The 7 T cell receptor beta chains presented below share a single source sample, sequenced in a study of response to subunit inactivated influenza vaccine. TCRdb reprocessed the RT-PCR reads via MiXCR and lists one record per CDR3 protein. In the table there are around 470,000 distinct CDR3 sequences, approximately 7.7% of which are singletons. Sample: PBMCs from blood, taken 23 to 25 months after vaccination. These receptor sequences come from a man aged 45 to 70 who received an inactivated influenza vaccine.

In DNA form, the CDR3 reads TGTGCCAGCAACCTATCCGGGACTAAGAACACCGGGGAGCTGTTTTTT. Translated: CASNLSGTKNTGELFF. V and J are TRBV2 and TRBJ2-2; 7 bases map to TRBD2. CDR3 length equals 16 residues. CDR1 is SNHLY and CDR2 is FYNNEI in the germline V gene. V shed 7 bases and J 1 base; nucleotides not matched to a gene: 9.

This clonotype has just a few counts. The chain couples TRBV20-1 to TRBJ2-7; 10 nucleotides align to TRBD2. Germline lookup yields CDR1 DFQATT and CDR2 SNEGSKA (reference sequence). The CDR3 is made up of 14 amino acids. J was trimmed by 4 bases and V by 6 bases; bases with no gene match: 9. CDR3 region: CSAFDSSGSYEQYF. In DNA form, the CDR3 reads TGCAGTGCCTTCGACTCTAGCGGGAGTTACGAGCAGTACTTC.

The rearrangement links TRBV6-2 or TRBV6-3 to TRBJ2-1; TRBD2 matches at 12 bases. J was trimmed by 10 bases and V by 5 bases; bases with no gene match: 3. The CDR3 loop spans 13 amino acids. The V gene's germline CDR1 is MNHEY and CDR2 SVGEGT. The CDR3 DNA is TGTGCCAGCAGTCTACTAGCGGGGGGCGAGCAGTTCTTC. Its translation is CASSLLAGGEQFF.

CDR3 residues: CASSLLCRTYGYTF. In nucleotides, the CDR3 is TGTGCCAGCAGCTTACTATGCAGAACCTATGGCTACACCTTC. V is TRBV7-4 and J is TRBJ1-2; D unclear. From germline, CDR1 is SGHVT and CDR2 SQSDAQ. This CDR3 spans 14 amino acids. The V end was cut by 2 bases, the J end by 4 bases, with 11 bases between.

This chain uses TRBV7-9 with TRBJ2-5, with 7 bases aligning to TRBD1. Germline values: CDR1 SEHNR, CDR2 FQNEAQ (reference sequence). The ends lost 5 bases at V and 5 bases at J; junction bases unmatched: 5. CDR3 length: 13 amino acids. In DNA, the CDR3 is TGTGCCAGCAGCGGGACAGTGGGGGAGACCCAGTACTTC. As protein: CASSGTVGETQYF.

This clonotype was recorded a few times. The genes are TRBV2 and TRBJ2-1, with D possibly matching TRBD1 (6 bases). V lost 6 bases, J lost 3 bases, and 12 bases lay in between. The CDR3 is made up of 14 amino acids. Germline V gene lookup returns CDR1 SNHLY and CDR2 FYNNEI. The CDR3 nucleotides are TGTGCCAGCAGGGGAACAGGGCTCTACAATGAGCAGTTCTTC. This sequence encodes CASRGTGLYNEQFF.

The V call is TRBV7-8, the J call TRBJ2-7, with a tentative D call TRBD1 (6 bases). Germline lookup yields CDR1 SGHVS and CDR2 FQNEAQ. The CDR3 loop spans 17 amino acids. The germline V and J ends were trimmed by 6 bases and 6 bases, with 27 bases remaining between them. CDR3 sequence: CASSTLVATGVVSEQYF. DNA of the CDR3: TGTGCCAGCAGTACCCTGGTCGCGACAGGAGTAGTAAGCGAGCAGTACTTC.